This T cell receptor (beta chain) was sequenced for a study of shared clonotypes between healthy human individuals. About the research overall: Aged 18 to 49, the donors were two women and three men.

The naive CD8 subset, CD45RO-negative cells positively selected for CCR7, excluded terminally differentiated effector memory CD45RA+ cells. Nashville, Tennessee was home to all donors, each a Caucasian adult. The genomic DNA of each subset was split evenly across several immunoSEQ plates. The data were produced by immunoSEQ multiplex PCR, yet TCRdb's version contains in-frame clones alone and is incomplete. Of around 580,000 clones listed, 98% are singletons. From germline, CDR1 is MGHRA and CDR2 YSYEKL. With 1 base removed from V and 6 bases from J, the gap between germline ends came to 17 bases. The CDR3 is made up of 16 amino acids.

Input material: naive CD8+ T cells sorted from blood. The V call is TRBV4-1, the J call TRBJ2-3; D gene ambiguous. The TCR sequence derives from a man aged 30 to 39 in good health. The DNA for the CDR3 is TGCGCCAGCAGCCAAGGTCCAAAGGAAACGGTCGATACGCAGTATTTT. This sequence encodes CASSQGPKETVDTQYF.